The clone carrying this T cell receptor beta chain was seen a few times. No antigen is known for it. The repertoire was sequenced with immunoSEQ multiplex PCR; TCRdb's copy has only in-frame clones and lacks some. The data contain about 51,000 clones, around 76% of them singletons. These data come from a study of vaccination effects on CD4 cells after COVID-19. The germline V gene encodes CDR1 SGDLS and CDR2 YYNGEE. The CDR3 extends over 17 amino acids. Trimming removed 1 base from V and 5 bases from J; junction bases left unmatched: 10. Around day 10 of culture, CD4+ T cells were separated out. It was between March and December 2020 that the person had a SARS-CoV-2 infection confirmed by PCR.

This chain connects TRBV9 to TRBJ2-2; TRBD1 aligns across 8 bases. Sequencing used CD4+ T cells from PBMCs cultured without peptide, obtained before COVID-19 vaccination. The origin of this receptor is a human donor who had a prior SARS-CoV-2 infection. Written as DNA, the CDR3 is TGTGCCAGCAGCGTATCAACAGGGGGAAGTGGTACCGGGGAGCTGTTTTTT. Protein sequence: CASSVSTGGSGTGELFF.